This passage covers 20 T cell receptor beta chains from one sample sequenced in a study of cytomegalovirus exposure and HLA in healthy donors. PCR was performed using 60 Vbeta and 13 Jbeta primers. Clones were sequenced by immunoSEQ multiplex PCR, and TCRdb holds only the in-frame ones, with some missing. The table records roughly 200,000 clones, 82% of them present only once. Sequenced: PBMCs. The receptors stem from a woman in her thirties or forties in good health and CMV-seronegative.

The chain combines TRBV1 with TRBJ2-3; the table calls TRBD2, which could not be checked here. TRBV1 represents a pseudogene. The CDR3 is 17 amino acids. CDR3 DNA: TGCACCAGCAGCCAAGGCAATACTATAGCGGGCACAGATACGCAGTATTTT. Amino acids: CTSSQGNTIAGTDTQYF.

This rearrangement joins TRBV6-1 to TRBJ1-1; tentatively, D is TRBD1 (5 bases). V was cut by 8 bases and J by 5 bases, with 6 bases left in between. The CDR3 covers 10 residues. CDR1 MNHNS and CDR2 SASEGT come from the germline V gene. CDR3 bases: TGTGCCAGCGGGGGGACTGAAGCTTTCTTT. Translation: CASGGTEAFF.

The V and J genes are TRBV5-6 and TRBJ1-1; D may be TRBD1 (6 bases). With 2 bases removed from V and 6 bases from J, the gap between germline ends came to 17 bases. This CDR3 region has 15 residues. Germline V gene lookup returns CDR1 SGHDT and CDR2 YYEEEE. CDR3 residues: CASSLYRDGGAEAFF. The CDR3 region has the DNA TGTGCCAGCAGCTTATACAGGGACGGGGGGGCTGAAGCTTTCTTT.

The genes are TRBV27 and TRBJ2-5; TRBD2 matches at 7 bases. J was trimmed by 4 bases and V by 4 bases; bases with no gene match: 6. Germline values: CDR1 MNHEY, CDR2 SMNVEV (reference sequence). This CDR3 contains 14 residues. CDR3 sequence (DNA): TGTGCCAGCAGTTGGATGAGCGGGGTAGAGACCCAGTACTTC. It encodes CASSWMSGVETQYF.

The chain uses TRBV12-5 and TRBJ1-3; possible D gene TRBD1, 6 bases. The V end was cut by 5 bases, the J end by 4 bases, with 21 bases between. The germline gives CDR1 LGHNT, CDR2 FRNRAP. The CDR3 runs 17 residues. The CDR3 nucleotides read TGTGCTAGTGGTATTACAGGGATTTCAGGATCCGGAAACACCATATATTTT. The encoded protein is CASGITGISGSGNTIYF.

This chain uses TRBV2 with TRBJ2-1, with 13 bases lining up with TRBD2. This CDR3 is built from 15 residues. The J segment lost 9 bases and the V segment lost 6 bases, leaving 8 bases of the junction unmatched. From germline, CDR1 is SNHLY and CDR2 FYNNEI. The CDR3 region is CASSRTSGSGFEQFF. CDR3 nucleotide sequence: TGTGCCAGCAGCCGGACTAGCGGGAGTGGGTTTGAGCAGTTCTTC.

The chain links TRBV13 to TRBJ2-1; D is undetermined. With 3 bases removed from V and 5 bases from J, the gap between germline ends came to 11 bases. CDR3 size: 14 residues. Per germline, CDR1 PRHDT and CDR2 FYEKMQ (reference sequence). CDR3 sequence (DNA): TGTGCCAGCAGCTTTACGGCGAGGAACAATGAGCAGTTCTTC. Translation gives CASSFTARNNEQFF.

This chain links TRBV5-4 with TRBJ1-1; 9 bases agree with TRBD1. Germline V gives CDR1 SGHNT, CDR2 YYREEE (reference sequence). The CDR3 is 17 amino acids. V was clipped by 3 bases and J by 10 bases; unmatched bases: 19. The CDR3 bases are TGTGCCAGCAGCTCTCTCTATCAACAGGGGGCTCTCGGCGGAGCTTTCTTT. This translates into CASSSLYQQGALGGAFF. The complete variable domain, with remaining parts taken from reference TRBV5-4 and TRBJ1-1, reads ETGVTQSPTHLIKTRGQQVTLRCSSQSGHNTVSWYQQALGQGPQFIFQYYREEENGRGNFPPRFSGLQFPNYSSELNVNALELDDSALYLCASSSLYQQGALGGAFFGQGTRLTVV.

The J gene is TRBJ2-1, the V gene TRBV25-1; 13 nucleotides match TRBD2. Looked up from germline, CDR1 is MGHDK and CDR2 is SYGVNS. Germline trimming cut 3 bases from V and 4 bases from J; bases unmatched to any gene: 3. The CDR3 runs 16 residues. The CDR3 DNA is TGTGCCAGCAGTGATGGACTAGCGGGAGTTTACAATGAGCAGTTCTTC. Residues: CASSDGLAGVYNEQFF.

This rearrangement joins TRBV2 to TRBJ1-4, with D uncertain. The V gene lost 8 bases and the J gene lost 0 bases, with 7 bases spanning the gap. The CDR3 is made up of 13 amino acids. Germline V gene lookup returns CDR1 SNHLY and CDR2 FYNNEI. In nucleotides, the CDR3 is TGTGCCAGCCGGCGGTCAACTAATGAAAAACTGTTTTTT. This translates into CASRRSTNEKLFF.

This clone has just one count. An end of the junction differs from the germline gene, which may be a read error. The chain joins TRBV7-9 to TRBJ1-5; D gene ambiguous. This CDR3 is built from 14 residues. Germline V lookup: CDR1 SEHNR, CDR2 FQNEAQ (reference sequence). The CDR3 region has the DNA TGTGCCAGCAGTTTAGCTTATAGCAATCAGCCCCAGCATTTT. This translates into CASSLAYSNQPQHF.

As to this clone: Within the sample, other DNA sequences also encode this same CDR3. The V and J genes are TRBV7-9 and TRBJ2-7, with D maybe TRBD2 (6 bases). CDR3 length: 13 amino acids. The germline V and J ends were trimmed by 5 bases and 4 bases, with 12 bases remaining between them. Per germline, CDR1 SEHNR and CDR2 FQNEAQ (reference sequence). CDR3 in amino acids: CASSPPGGYEQYF. DNA for the CDR3: TGTGCCAGCAGCCCCCCCGGGGGATACGAGCAGTACTTC.

This chain links TRBV6-1 with TRBJ1-2; TRBD1 agrees at 7 bases. Germline V lookup: CDR1 MNHNS, CDR2 SASEGT. The CDR3 has 15 amino acids. V was clipped by 2 bases and J by 2 bases; unmatched bases: 5. The CDR3 spells CASSEYGTANYGYTF. The CDR3 nucleotides are TGTGCCAGCAGTGAATATGGGACAGCGAACTATGGCTACACCTTC.

This clone was found once. V and J are TRBV29-1 and TRBJ1-2; 10 bases align to TRBD1. Trimming at V came to 5 bases and at J to 5 bases, leaving 8 bases not matched to a gene. The CDR3 has 14 amino acids. CDR1 is SQVTM, CDR2 ANQGSEA, per germline. The CDR3 here is CSVFPGQGLYGYTF. CDR3 coding DNA: TGCAGCGTTTTCCCGGGACAGGGGTTATATGGCTACACCTTC.

This clone has just one count. V usage is TRBV5-6 and J usage is TRBJ2-1; the D gene is possibly TRBD1 (5 bases). V was pared by 6 bases and J by 3 bases, with 16 bases between. This CDR3 is built from 15 residues. Germline V gene lookup returns CDR1 SGHDT and CDR2 YYEEEE. The CDR3 spells CASNFRGVVYNEQFF. In DNA, the CDR3 is TGTGCCAGCAACTTTAGGGGCGTGGTCTACAATGAGCAGTTCTTC. Based on the CDR3 plus reference TRBV5-6 and TRBJ2-1, the full variable domain is DAGVTQSPTHLIKTRGQQVTLRCSPKSGHDTVSWYQQALGQGPQFIFQYYEEEERQRGNFPDRFSGHQFPNYSSELNVNALLLGDSALYLCASNFRGVVYNEQFFGPGTRLTVL.

The chain carries TRBV18 and TRBJ1-4; possible D gene TRBD1, 5 bases. Trimming cost V 5 bases and J 5 bases, with 21 bases left between them. Germline V gene sequence: CDR1 KGHSH, CDR2 LQKENI. This CDR3 comprises 17 residues. The CDR3 nucleotides read TGTGCCAGCTCAACCGCACAGGCCCATACCACCAATGAAAAACTGTTTTTT. This translates into CASSTAQAHTTNEKLFF.

J is TRBJ2-7 and V is TRBV28; 7 positions agree with TRBD2. The germline V gene encodes CDR1 MDHEN and CDR2 SYDVKM. The CDR3 contains 15 residues. The J segment lost 0 bases and the V segment lost 1 base, leaving 3 bases of the junction unmatched. The CDR3 sequence is CASSLFGGSSYEQYF. CDR3 coding DNA: TGTGCCAGCAGTTTATTCGGGGGGAGCTCCTACGAGCAGTACTTC.

The chain has TRBV7-2 and TRBJ2-1; 16 nucleotides align to TRBD2. The germline CDR1 and CDR2 sequences are SGHTA and FQGNSA. There are 16 residues in the CDR3. The V and J ends lost 1 base and 14 bases, in that order; junction bases with no gene match: 8. The CDR3 protein is CASSLVEGTSGRAKFF. The CDR3 coding sequence is TGTGCCAGCAGCTTAGTGGAGGGGACTAGCGGGAGGGCCAAGTTCTTC.

CDR3 region: CATPGGRAANTGELFF. DNA of the CDR3: TGTGCCACCCCGGGGGGACGGGCCGCGAACACCGGGGAGCTGTTTTTT. The gene calls are TRBV7-9 and TRBJ2-2; the match to TRBD2 covers 7 bases. Trimming cost V 10 bases and J 0 bases; bases outside gene matches: 11. This CDR3 has 16 residues. The V gene's germline CDR1 is SEHNR and CDR2 FQNEAQ (reference sequence).

This sequence joins TRBV19 and TRBJ2-7; D might be TRBD2 (6 bases). This CDR3 contains 14 residues. Trimming left V 3 bases short and J 4 bases short, with 13 bases between. Germline CDR1 LNHDA, CDR2 SQIVND (reference sequence). As DNA, the CDR3 is TGTGCCAGTAGTATCTCTCCAGGGAGGTACGAGCAGTACTTC. This encodes CASSISPGRYEQYF. The full variable domain, with the rest looked up from reference TRBV19 and TRBJ2-7, is DGGITQSPKYLFRKEGQNVTLSCEQNLNHDAMYWYRQDPGQGLRLIYYSQIVNDFQKGDIAEGYSVSREKKESFPLTVTSAQKNPTAFYLCASSISPGRYEQYFGPGTRLTVT.